This TCR beta chain was identified in a study of blood T cells in healthy people across ages. This clonotype showed up just a few times. Primed by a sample-barcoded 5' primer and a J-beta primer mix, a second PCR proceeded for about 7 to 12 cycles. TCRdb passed the 5' RACE reads through MiXCR, listing each CDR3 protein once. The table shows about 1 million distinct CDR3 sequences, with 40% to 50% occurring only once. Looked up from germline, CDR1 is DFQATT and CDR2 is SNEGSKA (reference sequence). The CDR3 sequence is 13 residues long. The V segment lost 7 bases and the J segment 2 bases; nucleotides outside the gene matches: 6.

The specimen sequenced was blood. The chain carries TRBV20-1 and TRBJ2-5; 8 bases agree with TRBD2. This clonotype was obtained from a woman aged 55-75 years in good health. Written as DNA, the CDR3 is TGCAGTGGTAATAGCGGGACACAAGAGACCCAGTACTTC. This sequence encodes CSGNSGTQETQYF.